The following is a T cell receptor (beta chain) sequence with its context. Its specificity is not known. There are 18 residues in the CDR3. V lost 5 bases and J lost 5; bases outside the gene matches: 17. Germline-derived CDR1 and CDR2 are SGHAT and FQNNGV. This entry is derived from a study of human thymus T cells. Study findings and constraints: There appeared to be biased usage of V and J genes in thymic and blood repertoires. Related studies found that unrelated individuals share highly overlapping thymic repertoires.

Method: immunoSEQ multiplex PCR; TCRdb's copy keeps in-frame clones and lacks some. The sample has tens of thousands of clones; around 96% are singletons. It was from resections taken during corrective heart surgery that the thymus tissue came. The J gene is TRBJ2-2, the V gene TRBV11-2; 7 nucleotides match TRBD2. The sample comprised thymus tissue. This receptor was identified in a boy under two years old with a congenital heart defect but otherwise immunologically healthy. CDR3 amino acids: CASSPEKKGPAGTGELFF. Written as DNA, the CDR3 is TGTGCCAGCAGCCCCGAGAAAAAGGGCCCAGCGGGAACCGGGGAGCTGTTTTTT.